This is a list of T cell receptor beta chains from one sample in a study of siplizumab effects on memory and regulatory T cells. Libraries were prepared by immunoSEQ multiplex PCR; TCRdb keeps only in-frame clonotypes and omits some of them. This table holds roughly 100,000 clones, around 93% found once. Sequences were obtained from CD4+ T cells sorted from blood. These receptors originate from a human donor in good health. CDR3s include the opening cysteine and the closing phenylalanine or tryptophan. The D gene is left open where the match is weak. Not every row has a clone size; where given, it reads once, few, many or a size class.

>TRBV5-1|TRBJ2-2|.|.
TGCGCCAGCAGCCAGGGACCGAGGACGAACACCGGGGAGCTGTTTTTT
CASSQGPRTNTGELFF
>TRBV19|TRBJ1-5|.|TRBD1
TGTGCCAGTAGCATCAGGGGGCTCGGGCAGCCCCAGCATTTT
CASSIRGLGQPQHF
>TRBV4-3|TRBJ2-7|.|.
TGCGCCAGCAGCCAAGAAAGCGACCCAACCTACGAGCAGTACTTC
CASSQESDPTYEQYF
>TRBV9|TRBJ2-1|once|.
TGTGCCAGCAGCGTAGTGACAGACAATGAGCAGTTCTTC
CASSVVTDNEQFF
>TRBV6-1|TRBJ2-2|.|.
TGTGCCAGCAGTCCTCGTAGTACCGGGGAGCTGTTTTTT
CASSPRSTGELFF
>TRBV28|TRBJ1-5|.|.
TGTGCCAGCAGTCGGGACGGCCCAGATCAGCCCCAGCATTTT
CASSRDGPDQPQHF
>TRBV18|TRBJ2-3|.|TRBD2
TGTGCCAGCTCACCCGGACTAGCGGGAACAGATACGCAGTATTTT
CASSPGLAGTDTQYF
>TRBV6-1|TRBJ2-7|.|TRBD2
TGTGCCAGCACATCCGGGACTAGCGGGGGTTACGAGCAGTACTTC
CASTSGTSGGYEQYF
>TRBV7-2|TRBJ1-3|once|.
TGTGCCAGCAGCCCACGGAGAACCGCAGGAAACACCATATATTTT
CASSPRRTAGNTIYF
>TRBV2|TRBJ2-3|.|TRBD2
TGTGCCAGCAGTGTTGCGGGGGACACAGATACGCAGTATTTT
CASSVAGDTDTQYF
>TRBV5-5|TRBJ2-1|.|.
TGTGCCAGCAGCTTAGGCAGAAACAATGAGCAGTTCTTC
CASSLGRNNEQFF
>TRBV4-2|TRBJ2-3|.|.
TGTGCCAGCAGCCAAGAGCTGAGGCTAGTAGGTTCAGATACGCAGTATTTT
CASSQELRLVGSDTQYF
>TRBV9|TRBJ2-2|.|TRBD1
TGTGCCAGCAGCGCAGGGGGCCTTAACACCGGGGAGCTGTTTTTT
CASSAGGLNTGELFF
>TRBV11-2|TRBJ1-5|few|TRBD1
TGTGCCAGCAGCTTAGGCAGGGGGCCCAATCAGCCCCAGCATTTT
CASSLGRGPNQPQHF
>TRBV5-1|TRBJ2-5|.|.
TGCGCCAGTGGTAGGGAGGAGACCCAGTACTTC
CASGREETQYF
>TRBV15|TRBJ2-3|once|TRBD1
TGTGCCACCAGCACTTTTGGGACAGGGGTGGCAGATACGCAGTATTTT
CATSTFGTGVADTQYF
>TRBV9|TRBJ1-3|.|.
TGTGCCAGCAGCGGGGGGGCAGGCCCCTCTGGAAACACCATATATTTT
CASSGGAGPSGNTIYF
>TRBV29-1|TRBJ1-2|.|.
TGCAGCGTTGAAGTGCGACAGCCCCACTATGGCTACACCTTC
CSVEVRQPHYGYTF
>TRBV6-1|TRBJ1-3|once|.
TGTGCCAGCAGTGACTCTGGAAACACCATATATTTT
CASSDSGNTIYF
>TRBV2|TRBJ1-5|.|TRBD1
TGTGCCAGAGGGGGACAGAATCAGCCCCAGCATTTT
CARGGQNQPQHF
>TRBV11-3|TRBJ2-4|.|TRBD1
TGTGCCAGCAGCTTAATGCCCACAGGGGGCCAAAACATTCAGTACTTC
CASSLMPTGGQNIQYF
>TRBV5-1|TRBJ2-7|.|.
TGCGCCAGCAGCCCATTGACAGGCAACGAGCAGTACTTC
CASSPLTGNEQYF
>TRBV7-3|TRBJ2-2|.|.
TGTGCCAGCGGACTCGGGACGAACACCGGGGAGCTGTTTTTT
CASGLGTNTGELFF
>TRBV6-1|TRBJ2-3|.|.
TGTGCCAGCAGATCGACTAGTCGTCTAGATACGCAGTATTTT
CASRSTSRLDTQYF
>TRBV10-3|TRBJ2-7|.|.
TGTGCCATCAGCAGGGGCGAGGGGGGTGAGCAGTACTTC
CAISRGEGGEQYF
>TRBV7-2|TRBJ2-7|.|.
TGTGCCAGCAGCTTAGTGTCGGACGGCGCCTACGAGCAGTACTTC
CASSLVSDGAYEQYF
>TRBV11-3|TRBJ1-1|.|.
TGTGCCAGCAGCTTAGTGGGGAATACTGAAGCTTTCTTT
CASSLVGNTEAFF
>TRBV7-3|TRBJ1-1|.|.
TGTGCCAGCAGCTTATCCCGGACGGTGAACACTGAAGCTTTCTTT
CASSLSRTVNTEAFF
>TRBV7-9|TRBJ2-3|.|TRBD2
TGTGCCAGCAGCTTTAGCGGGGTCGCAGATACGCAGTATTTT
CASSFSGVADTQYF
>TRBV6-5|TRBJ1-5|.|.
TGTGCCAGCATCTTACGTCCGGGAGGCAAGGGGCATTTT
CASILRPGGKGHF
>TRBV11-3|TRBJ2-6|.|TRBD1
TGTGCCAGCAGCCCCGGACAGGGGAACTCTGGGGCCAACGTCCTGACTTTC
CASSPGQGNSGANVLTF
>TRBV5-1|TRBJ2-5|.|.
TGCGCCAGCAGCCTCCAGACGGGCCAAGAGACCCAGTACTTC
CASSLQTGQETQYF
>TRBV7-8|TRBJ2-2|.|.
TGTGCCAGCAGCTTAAGGGACCTGGGGCCCGGGGAGCTGTTTTTT
CASSLRDLGPGELFF
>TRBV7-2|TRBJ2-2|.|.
TGTGCCAGCAAGGAGAGCACCGGGGAGCTGTTTTTT
CASKESTGELFF
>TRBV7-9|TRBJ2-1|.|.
TGTGCCAGCAGCCAACCCCGGGGCCCCGACGGCGGGCAGTTCTTC
CASSQPRGPDGGQFF
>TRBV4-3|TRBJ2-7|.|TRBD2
TGCGCCAGCAGCCAAGGCTGGCGGGAGTTCTACGAGCAGTACTTC
CASSQGWREFYEQYF
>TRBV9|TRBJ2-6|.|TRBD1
TGTGCCAGCAGCGTCCTACAGGGGTGGGCCAACGTCCTGACTTTC
CASSVLQGWANVLTF
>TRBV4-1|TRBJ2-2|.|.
TGCGCCAGCAGCCAAGCTACTAGGACCGGGGAGCTGTTTTTT
CASSQATRTGELFF
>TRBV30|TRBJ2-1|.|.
TGTGCCTGGAGTGTACGAGACGTACGAGGGGCGAATGAGCAGTTCTTC
CAWSVRDVRGANEQFF
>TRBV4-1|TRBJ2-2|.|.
TGCGCCAGCAGCTCGTCGACCGGGGAGCTGTTTTTT
CASSSSTGELFF
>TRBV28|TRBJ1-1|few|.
TGTGCCAGCAGTTCCCGGGCCCTAATGAACACTGAAGCTTTCTTT
CASSSRALMNTEAFF
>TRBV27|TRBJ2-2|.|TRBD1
TGTGCCAGCAGACCCTGGACAGGGAGAACCGGGGAGCTGTTTTTT
CASRPWTGRTGELFF
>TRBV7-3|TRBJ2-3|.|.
TGTGCCAGCAGCACACATGGGAGGGATACGCAGTATTTT
CASSTHGRDTQYF
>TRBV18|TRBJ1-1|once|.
TGTGCCAGCTCACCCCCCACGAACACTGAAGCTTTCTTT
CASSPPTNTEAFF
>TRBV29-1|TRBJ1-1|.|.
TGCAGCGCCGCTGACAGTGGGAACACTGAAGCTTTCTTT
CSAADSGNTEAFF
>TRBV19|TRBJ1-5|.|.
TGTGCCAGTACTGACGGGCGGGGGCATCAGCCCCAGCATTTT
CASTDGRGHQPQHF
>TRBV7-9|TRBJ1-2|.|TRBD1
TGTGCCAGCAGCTTCCCAGGGGGAGGCTACACCTTC
CASSFPGGGYTF
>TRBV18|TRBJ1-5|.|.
TGTGCCAGCTCACCGCCGGATCAGCCCCAGCATTTT
CASSPPDQPQHF
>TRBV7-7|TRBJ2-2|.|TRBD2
TGTGCTAGCAGCTTAGTACCCCGGGCTAGCGGGATGAACACCGGGGAGCTGTTTTTT
CASSLVPRASGMNTGELFF
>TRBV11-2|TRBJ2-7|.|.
TGTGCCAGCAGCTTGAGAGGCAGGGCGGACTACGAGCAGTACTTC
CASSLRGRADYEQYF
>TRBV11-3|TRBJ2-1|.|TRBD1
TGTGCCAGCAGCTTACAACAGGGGTACTACAATGAGCAGTTCTTC
CASSLQQGYYNEQFF
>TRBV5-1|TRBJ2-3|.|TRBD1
TGCGCCAGCAGCTTGGAGCCACAGGGGGAAACGTATACGCAGTATTTT
CASSLEPQGETYTQYF
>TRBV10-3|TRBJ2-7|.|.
TGTGCCACAGGCTCTCAGGGGCGAGAGCAGTACTTC
CATGSQGREQYF
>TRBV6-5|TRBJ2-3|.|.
TGTGCCAGCAGTTACTCCGTCGCCACAGATACGCAGTATTTT
CASSYSVATDTQYF
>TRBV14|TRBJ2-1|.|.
TGTGCCAGCAGCCAAGACTATGAGCAGTTCTTC
CASSQDYEQFF
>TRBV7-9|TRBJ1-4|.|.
TGTGCCAGCAGCTACTCGACAGGTTCTCGAAAACTGTTTTTT
CASSYSTGSRKLFF
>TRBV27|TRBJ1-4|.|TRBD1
TGTGCCAGCAGTCCGCTCGGGACAGGGGGAAAACTGTTTTTT
CASSPLGTGGKLFF
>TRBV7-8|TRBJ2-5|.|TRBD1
TGTGCCAGCAGCTTAGGGTTCGGGACAGGGAGACAAGAGACCCAGTACTTC
CASSLGFGTGRQETQYF
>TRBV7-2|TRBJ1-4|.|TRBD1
TGTGCCAGCAGCTTTACAGGGGGAGATGAAAAACTGTTTTTT
CASSFTGGDEKLFF